The 14 T cell receptor beta chains below come from one sample, sequenced in a study of cytomegalovirus exposure and HLA in healthy donors. Use of 60 Vbeta and 13 Jbeta primers characterized the PCR. Data came from immunoSEQ multiplex PCR; TCRdb stores just in-frame clones and leaves some out. The sample has 80,000 to 100,000 clones; under 80% are singletons. Input material: PBMCs. The receptors derive from a man aged 25-40 years in good health and CMV-seropositive.

J is TRBJ2-7 and V is TRBV4-1; TRBD2 agrees at 12 bases. V was pared by 2 bases and J by 8 bases, with 10 bases of the junction left unmatched. The germline V gene has CDR1 MGHRA and CDR2 YSYEKL. This CDR3 has 16 amino acids. CDR3 sequence reads: CASSQLPLAGGKKQYF. The CDR3 DNA follows: TGCGCCAGCAGCCAACTTCCGCTAGCGGGAGGGAAAAAGCAGTACTTC.

The chain links TRBV29-1 to TRBJ2-7; D remains unclear. Trimming stripped 1 base from V and 3 bases from J, with 16 bases between. Germline assignment: CDR1 SQVTM and CDR2 ANQGSEA. The length of the CDR3 is 15 residues. The chain's CDR3 is CSVEAPSGRYYEQYF. Written as DNA, the CDR3 is TGCAGCGTTGAAGCCCCAAGTGGCAGATACTACGAGCAGTACTTC.

The V call is TRBV7-6, the J call TRBJ1-1; the D is unclear. This CDR3 is 14 amino acids long. Trimming pared 2 bases from V and 2 bases from J, leaving 9 bases between. Germline V gene data show CDR1 as SGHVS and CDR2 as FNYEAQ. CDR3 DNA sequence: TGTGCCAGCAGCTTAAATACGGGTAACACTGAAGCTTTCTTT. This sequence encodes CASSLNTGNTEAFF. The full variable domain, with the rest looked up from reference TRBV7-6 and TRBJ1-1, is GAGVSQSPRYKVTKRGQDVALRCDPISGHVSLYWYRQALGQGPEFLTYFNYEAQQDKSGLPNDRFSAERPEGSISTLTIQRTEQRDSAMYRCASSLNTGNTEAFFGQGTRLTVV.

V is TRBV29-1 and J is TRBJ1-4; 7 bases are a match to TRBD1. The V segment lost 8 bases and the J segment 5 bases; nucleotides outside the gene matches: 8. This CDR3 has 13 amino acids. Germline CDR1 reads SQVTM; CDR2 reads ANQGSEA. CDR3 nucleotides: TGCAGCCACAGACAGGGCGAAAATGAAAAACTGTTTTTT. It specifies CSHRQGENEKLFF. The full variable domain, in which reference TRBV29-1 and TRBJ1-4 provide the parts outside the CDR3, is SAVISQKPSRDICQRGTSLTIQCQVDSQVTMMFWYRQQPGQSLTLIATANQGSEATYESGFVIDKFPISRPNLTFSTLTVSNMSPEDSSIYLCSHRQGENEKLFFGSGTQLSVL.

The gene calls are TRBV4-1 and TRBJ2-5; 8 positions match TRBD1. CDR1 and CDR2 from the germline V gene are MGHRA and YSYEKL. Germline trimming cut 2 bases from V and 6 bases from J; bases unmatched to any gene: 5. The CDR3 has 14 residues. Here the CDR3 reads CASSQRQGAQTQYF. CDR3 coding DNA: TGCGCCAGCAGCCAACGTCAGGGGGCGCAGACCCAGTACTTC.

The V and J genes are TRBV5-5 and TRBJ2-1; 12 positions match TRBD2. CDR3 length: 16 amino acids. In germline, CDR1 is SGHKS, CDR2 YYEKEE (reference sequence). Trimming removed 6 bases from V and 5 bases from J; junction bases left unmatched: 9. The CDR3 DNA is TGTGCCAGCACACTAGCGGGGGGCCCTCGGGACAATGAGCAGTTCTTC. It specifies CASTLAGGPRDNEQFF.

This chain links TRBV7-3 with TRBJ1-2, with 7 positions matching TRBD1. Germline V gene data show CDR1 as SGHTA and CDR2 as FQGTGA. The V segment lost 5 bases and the J segment 3 bases; nucleotides outside the gene matches: 9. This CDR3 comprises 15 residues. The CDR3 DNA follows: TGTGCCAGCAGCATCACAGGGGCCGGGGACTATGGCTACACCTTC. Amino acids: CASSITGAGDYGYTF.

This clone was picked up a small number of times. CDR3 DNA: TGTGCCAGCATCCCTAGGCGGGGCATCATGAACACTGAAGCTTTCTTT. It codes for CASIPRRGIMNTEAFF. The J gene is TRBJ1-1, the V gene TRBV27, with a tentative D call TRBD1 (5 bases). In germline, CDR1 is MNHEY, CDR2 SMNVEV (reference sequence). The CDR3 is made up of 16 amino acids. V was pared by 7 bases and J by 0 bases, with 18 bases between.

V gene TRBV30 combines with J gene TRBJ1-5; TRBD1 matches 8 bases. The ends lost 3 bases at V and 4 bases at J; junction bases unmatched: 5. Germline V gene data show CDR1 as GTSNPN and CDR2 as SVGIG (reference sequence). The CDR3 spans 14 residues. In DNA, the CDR3 is TGTGCCTGGAGACACGGACAGGGAAATCAGCCCCAGCATTTT. It yields the protein CAWRHGQGNQPQHF.

The chain has TRBV29-1 and TRBJ2-7; a weak D match, TRBD2 (6 bases). The CDR3 covers 11 residues. The V gene lost 7 bases and the J gene lost 6 bases, with 13 bases spanning the gap. Germline V lookup: CDR1 SQVTM, CDR2 ANQGSEA. The CDR3 nucleotides read TGCAGCGGGACTAAAGGAGGCGAGCAGTACTTC. Translation: CSGTKGGEQYF.

This clone was found a few times. The V call is TRBV29-1, the J call TRBJ2-3, with a tentative D call TRBD1 (8 bases). Trimming left V 4 bases short and J 5 bases short, with 13 bases between. This CDR3 spans 13 amino acids. Germline CDR1 reads SQVTM; CDR2 reads ANQGSEA. The CDR3 sequence is CSVAQGGKDTQYF. For the CDR3, the DNA is TGCAGCGTTGCACAGGGGGGGAAAGATACGCAGTATTTT.

In its sample, this clone was seen a few times. The chain uses TRBV7-9 and TRBJ2-3, with 7 bases matching TRBD1. V lost 5 bases and J lost 4; bases outside the gene matches: 9. This CDR3 has 15 residues. Germline V gene data show CDR1 as SEHNR and CDR2 as FQNEAQ (reference sequence). The chain's CDR3 is CASSPQGVLADTQYF. The CDR3 nucleotides read TGTGCCAGCAGCCCCCAGGGGGTTTTGGCAGATACGCAGTATTTT.

The chain joins TRBV29-1 to TRBJ1-1; 7 bases are a match to TRBD1. J lost 0 bases, V lost 7 bases, and 5 bases had no gene match. CDR1 is SQVTM, CDR2 ANQGSEA, per germline. The CDR3 is made up of 13 amino acids. The CDR3 nucleotides read TGCAGCGCCCACAGGGGCGTGAACACTGAAGCTTTCTTT. Translating it yields CSAHRGVNTEAFF.

The rearrangement uses TRBV9 and TRBJ2-7; D may be TRBD1 (6 bases). Per the germline V gene, CDR1 is SGDLS and CDR2 is YYNGEE. Between the trimmed V and J ends, which lost 0 bases and 6 bases, there was a span of 10 bases. This CDR3 contains 13 residues. The CDR3 here is CASSVGWGREQYF. CDR3 coding DNA: TGTGCCAGCAGCGTAGGATGGGGGCGCGAGCAGTACTTC.